These 3 T cell receptor beta chains were all obtained from the same sample, sequenced in a study of T cell responses to AZD1222 COVID-19 vaccine. Sequenced by immunoSEQ multiplex PCR; TCRdb stores in-frame clones only, minus some. This sample has 95,000 to 100,000 clones, with about nine tenths found just once. The sequences come from peripheral blood, collected on day 0 of AZD1222 vaccination. The receptor source for this set is an adult in good health.

The V gene is TRBV2, the J gene TRBJ2-7; TRBD2 matches at 13 bases. The CDR3 loop spans 14 amino acids. Looked up from germline, CDR1 is SNHLY and CDR2 is FYNNEI. V trimming: 8 bases; J trimming: 3 bases; junction bases outside the gene matches: 4. The CDR3 here is CASQRTSGSYEQYF. The CDR3 coding sequence is TGTGCCAGCCAGAGGACTAGCGGGAGCTACGAGCAGTACTTC.

V is TRBV15 and J is TRBJ2-5; D is unclear. Germline V gene lookup returns CDR1 LNHNV and CDR2 YYDKDF (reference sequence). This CDR3 contains 15 residues. Trimming pared 2 bases from V and 5 bases from J, leaving 15 bases between. This CDR3 reads CATSRPDRGWETQYF. Here the CDR3 DNA reads TGTGCCACCAGCAGACCAGACCGAGGATGGGAGACCCAGTACTTC.

The chain employs TRBV6-6 and TRBJ2-7, with TRBD2 matching over 11 bases. The CDR3 extends over 14 amino acids. The germline V gene encodes CDR1 MNHNY and CDR2 SVGAGI (reference sequence). Trimming took 2 bases from V and 3 from J; bases not matched to a gene: 0. The CDR3 sequence: CASSYGLAGYEQYF. CDR3 nucleotide sequence: TGTGCCAGCAGTTACGGACTAGCGGGCTACGAGCAGTACTTC.